Each of the 21 T cell receptor beta chains below was sequenced from the same sample in a study of cytomegalovirus exposure and HLA in healthy donors. The PCR ran on 60 Vbeta and 13 Jbeta primers. Method: immunoSEQ multiplex PCR; TCRdb's copy keeps in-frame clones and lacks some. The repertoire holds fewer than 250,000 clones, with under 85% as singletons. The source material was PBMCs. All receptors come from a woman aged 18-29 years in good health and CMV-seronegative.

The DNA of the CDR3 is TGTGCCAGCAGCGAACAGACTAGCGGGGATTACGAGCAGTACTTC. Translating gives CASSEQTSGDYEQYF. The gene calls are TRBV6-5 and TRBJ2-7; TRBD2 agrees at 11 bases. This CDR3 is 15 amino acids long. V lost 6 bases and J lost 4; bases outside the gene matches: 8. Germline V lookup: CDR1 MNHEY, CDR2 SVGAGI.

The CDR3 loop reads CASSYRVGNQPQHF. The CDR3, as DNA: TGTGCCAGCAGTTACCGGGTGGGCAATCAGCCCCAGCATTTT. The J gene is TRBJ1-5, the V gene TRBV6-5; the D is unclear. V was cut by 2 bases and J by 2 bases, with 7 bases left in between. The CDR3 loop spans 14 amino acids. Germline loops: CDR1 MNHEY, CDR2 SVGAGI.

The V gene is TRBV5-8, the J gene TRBJ1-5, with D unclear. This CDR3 has 14 amino acids. CDR1 SGHTS and CDR2 YDEGEE come from the germline V gene. Trimming removed 2 bases from V and 0 bases from J, with 6 bases in between. The chain's CDR3 is CASSFRGSNQPQHF. CDR3 sequence (DNA): TGTGCCAGCAGCTTCCGGGGTAGCAATCAGCCCCAGCATTTT.

This chain joins TRBV11-2 and TRBJ1-2; D is undetermined. CDR1 is SGHAT, CDR2 FQNNGV, per germline. The CDR3 has 13 amino acids. V lost 4 bases, J lost 0 bases, and 6 bases lay in between. CDR3 residues: CASSSQSNYGYTF. The CDR3 coding sequence is TGTGCCAGCAGCTCCCAGTCTAACTATGGCTACACCTTC.

This chain uses TRBV19 with TRBJ1-6, with D possibly TRBD1 on 5 matching bases. Trimming took off 5 bases at V and 10 bases at J, with 9 bases between the two ends. The CDR3 contains 12 residues. Germline V CDR1 and CDR2: LNHDA, SQIVND (reference sequence). The chain's CDR3 is CASSVRGSPLHF. DNA of the CDR3: TGTGCCAGTAGTGTTAGGGGATCACCCCTCCACTTT.

The table lists this clone with a count of one. The CDR3 loop is CASSQMTGLVRSGEQYF. The CDR3 DNA sequence: TGTGCCAGCAGCCAAATGACGGGACTAGTTCGGTCCGGCGAGCAGTACTTC. The rearrangement links TRBV4-2 to TRBJ2-7; 8 nucleotides line up with TRBD2. Unmatched junction bases numbered 15, after V lost 2 bases and J lost 6 bases. This CDR3 is 17 amino acids long. Germline CDR1 is LGHNA and CDR2 is YNFKEQ.

The J gene is TRBJ2-7, the V gene TRBV10-1; TRBD2 is a possible D gene (6 bases). The germline V and J ends were trimmed by 8 bases and 0 bases, with 20 bases remaining between them. The length of the CDR3 is 16 residues. Germline V gives CDR1 WNHNN, CDR2 SYGVQD (reference sequence). The CDR3 DNA reads TGCGCCAGCGTTTTAGTTTGCGGGGCGAGCTCCTACGAGCAGTACTTC. It is translated as CASVLVCGASSYEQYF.

The chain joins TRBV2 to TRBJ1-5; 10 bases are a match to TRBD1. Germline V gene lookup returns CDR1 SNHLY and CDR2 FYNNEI. This CDR3 is 15 amino acids long. The V gene end was trimmed by 6 bases and the J gene end by 6 bases; junction bases not matched to a gene: 8. CDR3 protein: CASSLAGQGSQPQHF. The CDR3 nucleotides are TGTGCCAGCAGCCTGGCGGGACAGGGGTCTCAGCCCCAGCATTTT.

V gene TRBV19 combines with J gene TRBJ2-3; weak D call: TRBD1 (6 bases). V was pared by 1 base and J by 1 base, with 9 bases between. The CDR3 extends over 15 amino acids. In germline, CDR1 is LNHDA, CDR2 SQIVND (reference sequence). The CDR3 DNA reads as TGTGCCAGTAGTATAGGAAACAGGGGCACAGATACGCAGTATTTT. As protein: CASSIGNRGTDTQYF. Combining the CDR3 with reference TRBV19 and TRBJ2-3 gives the whole variable domain DGGITQSPKYLFRKEGQNVTLSCEQNLNHDAMYWYRQDPGQGLRLIYYSQIVNDFQKGDIAEGYSVSREKKESFPLTVTSAQKNPTAFYLCASSIGNRGTDTQYFGPGTRLTVL.

V and J are TRBV30 and TRBJ2-6; 7 nucleotides line up with TRBD1. Germline lookup yields CDR1 GTSNPN and CDR2 SVGIG (reference sequence). The CDR3 has 17 amino acids. Losses at the gene ends were 1 base for V and 0 bases for J; bases not matched to a gene: 6. The CDR3 protein is CAWSGQGTRSGANVLTF. For the CDR3, the DNA is TGTGCCTGGAGTGGACAGGGCACGCGCTCTGGGGCCAACGTCCTGACTTTC.

V usage is TRBV19 and J usage is TRBJ2-7, with 7 bases lining up with TRBD2. The V gene's germline CDR1 is LNHDA and CDR2 SQIVND (reference sequence). This CDR3 is 15 amino acids long. V lost 1 base to trimming and J lost 2 bases; unmatched junction nucleotides: 5. DNA of the CDR3: TGTGCCAGTAGTATAGGGCTAGCGGATCCCTACGAGCAGTACTTC. Translated: CASSIGLADPYEQYF.

The chain couples TRBV7-9 to TRBJ1-1; D is perhaps TRBD1 (5 bases). Deletions cut 5 bases from V and 6 bases from J, with 13 bases between. The CDR3 length is 13 residues. The germline CDR1 and CDR2 sequences are SEHNR and FQNEAQ (reference sequence). This CDR3 reads CASSPQGFAEAFF. CDR3 nucleotides: TGTGCCAGCAGCCCCCAGGGTTTCGCTGAAGCTTTCTTT.

This clone was counted between two and nine times. Germline is not matched at one junction end, which may reflect a read error. The chain carries TRBV7-9 and TRBJ1-1; a possible D gene is TRBD1 (6 bases). CDR1 is SEHNR, CDR2 FQNEAQ, per germline (reference sequence). The CDR3 sequence is 12 residues long. This chain's CDR3 is CSSSLQGTEAFF. CDR3 DNA: TGTTCCAGCAGCCTTCAGGGGACTGAAGCTTTCTTT.

The V call is TRBV4-2, the J call TRBJ2-7, with 10 nucleotides matching TRBD2. CDR1 is LGHNA, CDR2 YNFKEQ, per germline. The CDR3 has 16 amino acids. V dropped 0 bases and J dropped 2; count of bases not matched to a gene: 4. The CDR3 loop is CASSQEERGGPYEQYF. The CDR3 DNA sequence: TGTGCCAGCAGCCAAGAAGAGCGGGGGGGTCCCTACGAGCAGTACTTC.

The rearrangement uses TRBV2 and TRBJ1-5; D is unresolved. Deletions cut 4 bases from V and 0 bases from J, with 13 bases between. Germline V gene data show CDR1 as SNHLY and CDR2 as FYNNEI. This CDR3 spans 16 amino acids. CDR3 in amino acids: CASSVDRGGSNQPQHF. The CDR3, as DNA: TGTGCCAGCAGTGTAGATCGGGGAGGTAGCAATCAGCCCCAGCATTTT.

CDR3 DNA: TGCGCCAGCAGCATCCGGGACACCATGTACGAGCAGTACTTC. Translation: CASSIRDTMYEQYF. The genes are TRBV10-2 and TRBJ2-7; D might be TRBD1 (6 bases). CDR1 is WSHSY and CDR2 is SAAADI in the germline V gene. The V end lost 6 bases, the J end lost 4 bases, and 16 bases lay between the germline ends. The CDR3 extends over 14 amino acids.

The J gene is TRBJ2-3, the V gene TRBV4-1; 7 bases match TRBD2. This CDR3 comprises 16 residues. V trimming: 0 bases; J trimming: 0 bases; junction bases outside the gene matches: 3. Germline CDR1 and CDR2: MGHRA and YSYEKL. DNA of the CDR3: TGCGCCAGCAGCCAAGATAAGGGACTAAGCACAGATACGCAGTATTTT. Translating gives CASSQDKGLSTDTQYF.

This sequence joins TRBV19 and TRBJ1-2; unclear D gene. The CDR3 has 13 residues. CDR1 LNHDA and CDR2 SQIVND come from the germline V gene (reference sequence). V shed 3 bases and J shed 8 bases, with 13 bases lying between them. CDR3 coding DNA: TGTGCCAGTAGTATGCGTCTCCAAACGGGCTACACCTTC. It codes for CASSMRLQTGYTF.

The chain uses TRBV5-1 and TRBJ1-1; 8 nucleotides align to TRBD1. J was trimmed by 5 bases and V by 7 bases; bases with no gene match: 10. This CDR3 contains 14 residues. Germline V CDR1 and CDR2: SGHRS, YFSETQ. Here the CDR3 DNA reads TGCGCCAGCCGAACGACAGGGGTTACGACTGAAGCTTTCTTT. It encodes CASRTTGVTTEAFF.

This clone was counted a few times. The chain links TRBV28 to TRBJ1-6, with 7 positions matching TRBD1. The V and J ends lost 6 bases and 8 bases, in that order; junction bases with no gene match: 10. CDR1 is MDHEN, CDR2 SYDVKM, per germline. The CDR3 loop spans 15 amino acids. For the CDR3, the DNA is TGTGCCAGCAGCCCGATAGACAGGGACGATTCACCCCTCCACTTT. Translated: CASSPIDRDDSPLHF.

V and J are TRBV4-3 and TRBJ1-4; D call uncertain. V was shortened by 1 base and J by 2 bases, with 5 bases between the two germline ends. Germline CDR1 LGHNA, CDR2 YSLEER. This CDR3 spans 14 amino acids. The DNA for the CDR3 is TGCGCCAGCAGCCAAGGCGGGACTAATGAAAAACTGTTTTTT. It encodes CASSQGGTNEKLFF.